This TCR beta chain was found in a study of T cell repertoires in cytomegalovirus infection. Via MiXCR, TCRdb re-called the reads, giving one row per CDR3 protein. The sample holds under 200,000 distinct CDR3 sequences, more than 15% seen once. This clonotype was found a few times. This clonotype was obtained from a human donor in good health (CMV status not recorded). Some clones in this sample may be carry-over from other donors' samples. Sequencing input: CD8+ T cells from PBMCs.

The CDR3 region has the DNA TGTGCCAGCAGCGAACCAGGAACCGGGGAGCTGTTTTTT. Translation: CASSEPGTGELFF. The chain uses TRBV11-3 and TRBJ2-2; D gene unclear. V shed 5 bases and J shed 5 bases, with 9 bases lying between them. Germline CDR1 reads SGHNT; CDR2 reads YENEEA. CDR3 length: 13 residues.